The clone carrying this TCR beta chain was counted once. Its antigen is unknown. The germline V gene encodes CDR1 SGHNT and CDR2 YYREEE (reference sequence). V lost 0 bases and J lost 1, with 7 bases in between. This CDR3 contains 15 residues. This entry belongs to a study of OX40 agonist ivuxolimab in advanced cancers. Overall study context: Clinicians treated patients with ivuxolimab, an agonistic anti-OX40 (CD134) antibody. General observations from the study: CD8+ T cells were the subset that, on average, had more expanded clones than CD4+.

The method was immunoSEQ multiplex PCR; TCRdb's version includes in-frame clones alone and lacks a portion of them. The sample records 55,000 to 70,000 clones, 80% to 85% being singletons. The clonotype comes from an adult with an advanced solid tumor such as melanoma, head and neck, liver or kidney cancer. V gene TRBV5-4 combines with J gene TRBJ2-2; D unresolved. The sample was CD4+ or CD8+ T cells sorted from blood, taken in a trial of the OX40 agonist ivuxolimab. In DNA, the CDR3 is TGTGCCAGCAGCTTGGAAAGGAAGAACACCGGGGAGCTGTTTTTT. Its protein product is CASSLERKNTGELFF.